Below are 15 T cell receptor beta chains sequenced from a single sample in a study of CD8+ T cells in alopecia areata. The treatment denotes: oral pan-JAK inhibitor, 5-10 mg twice daily. Reverse transcribed after extraction, RNA yielded cDNA as the sequencing template. Method: immunoSEQ multiplex PCR; TCRdb's copy keeps in-frame clones and lacks some. This sample has 150,000 to 200,000 clones, with approximately 61% found just once. The sample in question was CD4+ T cells sorted from blood, obtained at week 24, from a patient treated with tofacitinib. The receptors originated from a human donor with alopecia areata.

This clone was picked up a small number of times. The rearrangement joins TRBV9 to TRBJ2-4, with TRBD1 matching 12 bases. CDR1 and CDR2 (germline): SGDLS, YYNGEE. This CDR3 has 13 amino acids. V trimming: 7 bases; J trimming: 6 bases; junction bases outside the gene matches: 2. Here the CDR3 reads CASSGQGANIQYF. CDR3 DNA: TGTGCCAGCTCGGGACAGGGGGCAAACATTCAGTACTTC.

Comments on this clone: Different DNA sequences within this sample yield the same CDR3. This sequence joins TRBV5-4 and TRBJ1-1; D gene uncertain. The germline V gene encodes CDR1 SGHNT and CDR2 YYREEE (reference sequence). CDR3 length: 13 amino acids. Trimming stripped 0 bases from V and 2 bases from J, with 5 bases between. In nucleotides, the CDR3 is TGTGCCAGCAGCTTGGGGGGAAACACTGAAGCTTTCTTT. Translation: CASSLGGNTEAFF. Full variable domain (rest looked up from reference TRBV5-4 and TRBJ1-1): ETGVTQSPTHLIKTRGQQVTLRCSSQSGHNTVSWYQQALGQGPQFIFQYYREEENGRGNFPPRFSGLQFPNYSSELNVNALELDDSALYLCASSLGGNTEAFFGQGTRLTVV.

The J gene is TRBJ2-5, the V gene TRBV7-7, with a possible D match to TRBD1 (5 bases). The CDR3 runs 15 residues. V lost 0 bases to trimming and J lost 1 base, with 9 bases between them. Germline V lookup: CDR1 SSHAT, CDR2 FNYEAQ (reference sequence). This CDR3 is CASSLAFTGQETQYF. The DNA of the CDR3 is TGTGCCAGCAGCTTAGCGTTTACAGGCCAAGAGACCCAGTACTTC.

This clone was counted once. The chain combines TRBV15 with TRBJ1-2, with D perhaps TRBD1 (5 bases). The germline V gene encodes CDR1 LNHNV and CDR2 YYDKDF (reference sequence). The CDR3 consists of 16 residues. V was shortened by 6 bases and J by 4 bases, with 21 bases between the two germline ends. The CDR3 sequence: CATSLYQPGRSYGYTF. In DNA form, the CDR3 reads TGTGCCACCAGTCTGTACCAGCCGGGACGGAGCTATGGCTACACCTTC.

Turning to this clone: Other DNA sequences in this sample translate to the same CDR3. V usage is TRBV7-2 and J usage is TRBJ2-7; D is perhaps TRBD2 (6 bases). Trimming pared 3 bases from V and 3 bases from J, leaving 15 bases between. Germline-derived CDR1 and CDR2 are SGHTA and FQGNSA. The CDR3 has 15 residues. The CDR3 bases are TGTGCCAGCAGCTTTTGGACGGGCGGGGACTACGAGCAGTACTTC. This sequence encodes CASSFWTGGDYEQYF.

The chain uses TRBV5-1 and TRBJ1-6; D call uncertain. The CDR3 runs to 16 residues. Trimming shortened V by 5 bases and J by 8 bases, and 20 bases separated the two germline ends. CDR1 is SGHRS, CDR2 YFSETQ, per germline. This CDR3 reads CASRTGVGTIDSPLHF. The CDR3, as DNA: TGCGCCAGCAGGACGGGAGTGGGAACTATAGATTCACCCCTCCACTTT.

This clone was found a few times. The chain employs TRBV6-4 and TRBJ1-5; 9 bases are a match to TRBD1. V was clipped by 6 bases and J by 6 bases; unmatched bases: 3. Per the germline V gene, CDR1 is MRHNA and CDR2 is SNTAGT. The CDR3 length is 13 residues. The CDR3, as DNA: TGTGCCAGCAGCCGACAGGGGGGTCAGCCCCAGCATTTT. Protein: CASSRQGGQPQHF.

V and J are TRBV10-3 and TRBJ2-3; D assignment may be TRBD1 or TRBD2 (5 bases each). From germline, CDR1 is ENHRY and CDR2 SYGVKD. This CDR3 is 15 amino acids long. Trimming cost V 8 bases and J 1 base, with 16 bases left between them. The CDR3 loop is CAIGDQQLGTDTQYF. CDR3 in DNA: TGTGCCATCGGGGACCAACAGCTTGGCACAGATACGCAGTATTTT.

The gene calls are TRBV7-9 and TRBJ1-2; D unclear. The CDR3 covers 15 residues. Germline assignment: CDR1 SEHNR and CDR2 FQNEAQ (reference sequence). The germline V and J ends were trimmed by 0 bases and 7 bases, with 15 bases remaining between them. The CDR3: CASSLALSQESGYTF. Here the CDR3 DNA reads TGTGCCAGCAGCTTAGCTCTATCCCAGGAGTCTGGCTACACCTTC.

This clone was seen only a few times. This rearrangement joins TRBV18 to TRBJ2-2; either TRBD1 or TRBD2 may supply D (5 bases each). The germline CDR1 and CDR2 sequences are KGHSH and LQKENI. The V gene lost 0 bases and the J gene lost 5 bases, with 13 bases spanning the gap. The CDR3 length is 16 residues. The CDR3 here is CASSPPDRQRTGELFF. Written as DNA, the CDR3 is TGTGCCAGCTCACCACCAGACCGACAGCGGACCGGGGAGCTGTTTTTT.

The chain joins TRBV19 to TRBJ1-4; weak D call: TRBD1 (6 bases). The germline V and J ends were trimmed by 10 bases and 10 bases, with 16 bases remaining between them. Germline V CDR1 and CDR2: LNHDA, SQIVND (reference sequence). The CDR3 has 12 residues. CDR3 in amino acids: CATENRDGKLFF. The CDR3 bases are TGTGCCACTGAAAACAGGGACGGAAAACTGTTTTTT. Using reference TRBV19 and TRBJ1-4 for the parts outside the CDR3, the full variable domain is DGGITQSPKYLFRKEGQNVTLSCEQNLNHDAMYWYRQDPGQGLRLIYYSQIVNDFQKGDIAEGYSVSREKKESFPLTVTSAQKNPTAFYLCATENRDGKLFFGSGTQLSVL.

In this sample, this clone turned up a few times. The CDR3, as DNA: TGCGCCAGCAGCTCGGACAGCCACTACACCTTC. This translates into CASSSDSHYTF. This chain links TRBV5-1 with TRBJ1-2; TRBD1 might be the D (6 bases). This CDR3 region has 11 residues. The germline CDR1 and CDR2 sequences are SGHRS and YFSETQ. The V gene lost 3 bases and the J gene lost 10 bases, with 10 bases spanning the gap. Complete variable domain (other parts from reference TRBV5-1 and TRBJ1-2): KAGVTQTPRYLIKTRGQQVTLSCSPISGHRSVSWYQQTPGQGLQFLFEYFSETQRNKGNFPGRFSGRQFSNSRSEMNVSTLELGDSALYLCASSSDSHYTFGSGTRLTVV.

This chain uses TRBV6-6 with TRBJ1-2; 7 bases map to TRBD1. The CDR3 runs to 13 residues. The germline gives CDR1 MNHNY, CDR2 SVGAGI (reference sequence). The V gene end was trimmed by 10 bases and the J gene end by 4 bases; junction bases not matched to a gene: 9. As DNA, the CDR3 is TGTGCCACCGCAGGGGGACAGACCTATGGCTACACCTTC. This translates into CATAGGQTYGYTF.

The sample holds a few counts of this clone. J is TRBJ2-6 and V is TRBV29-1; D is undetermined. Germline V gene lookup returns CDR1 SQVTM and CDR2 ANQGSEA. Trimming removed 4 bases from V and 0 bases from J, with 16 bases in between. The CDR3 has 17 amino acids. The CDR3 DNA follows: TGCAGCGTTGGAGAGAGGAAGCGATCCTCTGGGGCCAACGTCCTGACTTTC. This sequence encodes CSVGERKRSSGANVLTF. Supplemented by reference TRBV29-1 and TRBJ2-6, the full variable domain reads SAVISQKPSRDICQRGTSLTIQCQVDSQVTMMFWYRQQPGQSLTLIATANQGSEATYESGFVIDKFPISRPNLTFSTLTVSNMSPEDSSIYLCSVGERKRSSGANVLTFGAGSRLTVL.

The rearrangement joins TRBV15 to TRBJ2-3, with a weak D call TRBD1 (6 bases). CDR1 is LNHNV, CDR2 YYDKDF, per germline (reference sequence). Trimming removed 5 bases at V and 4 bases at J, with 13 bases between. The CDR3 has 14 residues. The CDR3 DNA is TGTGCCACCAGCCGAAGGACAGTAGCAGATACGCAGTATTTT. Encoded protein: CATSRRTVADTQYF.